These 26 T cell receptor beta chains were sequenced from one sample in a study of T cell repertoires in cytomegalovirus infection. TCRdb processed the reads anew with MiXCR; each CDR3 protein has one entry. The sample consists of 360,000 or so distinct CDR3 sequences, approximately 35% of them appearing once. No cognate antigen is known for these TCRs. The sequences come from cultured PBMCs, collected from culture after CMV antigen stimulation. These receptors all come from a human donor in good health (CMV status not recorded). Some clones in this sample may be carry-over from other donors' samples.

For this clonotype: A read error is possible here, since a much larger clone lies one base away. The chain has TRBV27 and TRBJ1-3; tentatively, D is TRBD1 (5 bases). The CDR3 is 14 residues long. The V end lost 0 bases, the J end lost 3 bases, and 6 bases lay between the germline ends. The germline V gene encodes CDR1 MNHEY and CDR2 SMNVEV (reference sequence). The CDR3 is CASSLSGVGNTIYF. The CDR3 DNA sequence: TGTGCCAGCAGTTTATCAGGGGTTGGAAACACCATATATTTT.

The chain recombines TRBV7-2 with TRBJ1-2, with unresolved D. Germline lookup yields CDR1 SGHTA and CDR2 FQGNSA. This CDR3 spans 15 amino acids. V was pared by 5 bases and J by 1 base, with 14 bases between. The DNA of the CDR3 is TGTGCCAGCAGCCCCGGAGGTGCAGTTAACTATGGCTACACCTTC. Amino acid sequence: CASSPGGAVNYGYTF.

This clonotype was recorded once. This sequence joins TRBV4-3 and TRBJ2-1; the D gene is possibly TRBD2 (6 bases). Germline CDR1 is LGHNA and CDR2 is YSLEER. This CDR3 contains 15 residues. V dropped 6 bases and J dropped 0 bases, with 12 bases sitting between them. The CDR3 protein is CASSRIADSYNEQFF. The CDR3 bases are TGCGCCAGCAGTCGAATAGCGGACTCCTACAATGAGCAGTTCTTC.

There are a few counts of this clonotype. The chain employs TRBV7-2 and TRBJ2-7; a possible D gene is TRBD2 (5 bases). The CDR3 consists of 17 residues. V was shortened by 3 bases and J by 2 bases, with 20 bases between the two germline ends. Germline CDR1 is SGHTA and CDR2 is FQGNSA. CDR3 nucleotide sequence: TGTGCCAGCAGCTTGACCAGCACGGCGGAGGCACCCTACGAGCAGTACTTC. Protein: CASSLTSTAEAPYEQYF.

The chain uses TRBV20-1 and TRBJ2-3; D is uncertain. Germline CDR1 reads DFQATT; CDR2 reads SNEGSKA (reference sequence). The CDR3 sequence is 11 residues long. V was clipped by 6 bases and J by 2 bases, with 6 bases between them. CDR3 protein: CSAMDTDTQYF. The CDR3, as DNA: TGCAGTGCAATGGACACAGATACGCAGTATTTT.

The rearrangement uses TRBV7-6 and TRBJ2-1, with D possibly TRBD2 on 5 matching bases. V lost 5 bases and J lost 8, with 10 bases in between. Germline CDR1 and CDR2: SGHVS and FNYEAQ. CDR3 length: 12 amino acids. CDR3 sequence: CASSPKRDEQFF. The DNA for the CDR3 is TGTGCCAGCAGCCCGAAGAGGGATGAGCAGTTCTTC.

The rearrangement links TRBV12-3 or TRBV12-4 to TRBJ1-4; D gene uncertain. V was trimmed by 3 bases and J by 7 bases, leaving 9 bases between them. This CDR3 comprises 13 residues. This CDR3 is CASSLGSGEKLFF. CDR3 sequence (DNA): TGTGCCAGCAGTTTGGGGTCCGGTGAAAAACTGTTTTTT.

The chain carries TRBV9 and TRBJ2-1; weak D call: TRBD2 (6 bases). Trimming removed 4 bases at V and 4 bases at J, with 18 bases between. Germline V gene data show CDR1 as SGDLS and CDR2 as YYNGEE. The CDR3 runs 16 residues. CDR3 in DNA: TGTGCCAGCAGCCCTACTTGGAGGGCCTTGTACAATGAGCAGTTCTTC. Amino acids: CASSPTWRALYNEQFF.

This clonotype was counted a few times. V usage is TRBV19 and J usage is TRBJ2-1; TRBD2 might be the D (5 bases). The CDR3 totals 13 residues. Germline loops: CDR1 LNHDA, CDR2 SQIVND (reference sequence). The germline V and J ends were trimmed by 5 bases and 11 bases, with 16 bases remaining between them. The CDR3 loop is CASSFGEGNKQFF. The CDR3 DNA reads TGTGCCAGTAGTTTCGGCGAGGGAAACAAGCAGTTCTTC.

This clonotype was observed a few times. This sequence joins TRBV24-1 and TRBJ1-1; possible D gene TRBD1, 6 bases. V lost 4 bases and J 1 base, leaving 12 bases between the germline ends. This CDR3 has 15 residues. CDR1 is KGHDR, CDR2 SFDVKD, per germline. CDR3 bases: TGTGCCACCAGTGACCCGACAGGCGAGAACACTGAAGCTTTCTTT. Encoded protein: CATSDPTGENTEAFF.

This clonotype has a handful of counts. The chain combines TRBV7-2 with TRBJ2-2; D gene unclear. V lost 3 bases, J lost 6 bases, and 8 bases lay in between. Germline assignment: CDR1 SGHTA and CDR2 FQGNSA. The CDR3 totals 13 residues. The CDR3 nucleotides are TGTGCCAGCAGCTTCCTCCAGCCCGGGGAGCTGTTTTTT. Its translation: CASSFLQPGELFF. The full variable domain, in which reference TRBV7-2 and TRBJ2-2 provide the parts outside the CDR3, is GAGVSQSPSNKVTEKGKDVELRCDPISGHTALYWYRQSLGQGLEFLIYFQGNSAPDKSGLPSDRFSAERTGGSVSTLTIQRTQQEDSAVYLCASSFLQPGELFFGEGSRLTVL.

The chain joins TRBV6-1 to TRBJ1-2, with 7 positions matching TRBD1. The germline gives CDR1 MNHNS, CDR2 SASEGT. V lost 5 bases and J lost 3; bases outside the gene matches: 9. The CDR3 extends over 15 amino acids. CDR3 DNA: TGTGCCAGCAGTTATGACAGGGTTTTCGACTATGGCTACACCTTC. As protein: CASSYDRVFDYGYTF.

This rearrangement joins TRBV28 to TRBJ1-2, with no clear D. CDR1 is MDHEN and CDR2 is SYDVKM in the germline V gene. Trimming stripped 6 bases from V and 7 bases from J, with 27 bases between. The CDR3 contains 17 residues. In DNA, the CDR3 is TGTGCCAGCAGGGACCCCAAAAACGAATTGATTAATTCTGGCTACACCTTC. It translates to CASRDPKNELINSGYTF.

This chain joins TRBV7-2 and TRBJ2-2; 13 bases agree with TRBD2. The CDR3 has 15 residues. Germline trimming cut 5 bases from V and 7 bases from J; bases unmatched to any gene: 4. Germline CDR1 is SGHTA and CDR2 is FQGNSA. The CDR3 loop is CASSGRTSGGGELFF. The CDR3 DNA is TGTGCCAGCAGCGGCCGGACTAGCGGGGGCGGGGAGCTGTTTTTT.

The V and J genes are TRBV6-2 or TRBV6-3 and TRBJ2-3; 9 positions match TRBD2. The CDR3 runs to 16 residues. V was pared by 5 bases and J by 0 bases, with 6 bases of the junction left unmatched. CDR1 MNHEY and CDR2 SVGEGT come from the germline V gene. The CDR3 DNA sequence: TGTGCCAGCAGTCAACGGACTAGCGTTAGCACAGATACGCAGTATTTT. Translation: CASSQRTSVSTDTQYF.

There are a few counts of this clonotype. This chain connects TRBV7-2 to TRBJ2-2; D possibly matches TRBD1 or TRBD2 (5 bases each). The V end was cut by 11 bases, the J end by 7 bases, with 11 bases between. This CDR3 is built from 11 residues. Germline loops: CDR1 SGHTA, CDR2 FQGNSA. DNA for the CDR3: TGTGCCGCCGGGGCGTTCGGGGAGCTGTTTTTT. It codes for CAAGAFGELFF.

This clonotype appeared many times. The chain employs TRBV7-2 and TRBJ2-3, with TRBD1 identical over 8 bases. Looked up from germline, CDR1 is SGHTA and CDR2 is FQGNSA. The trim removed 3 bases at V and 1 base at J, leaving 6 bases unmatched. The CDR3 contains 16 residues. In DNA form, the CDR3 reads TGTGCCAGCAGCTTGAGGGCGGGACAGGGCACAGATACGCAGTATTTT. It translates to CASSLRAGQGTDTQYF.

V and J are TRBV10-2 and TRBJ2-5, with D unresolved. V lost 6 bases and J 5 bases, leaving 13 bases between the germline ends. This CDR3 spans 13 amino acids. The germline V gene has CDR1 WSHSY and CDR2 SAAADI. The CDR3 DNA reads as TGCGCCAGCAGAGACCCCGGGCGGGAGACCCAGTACTTC. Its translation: CASRDPGRETQYF.

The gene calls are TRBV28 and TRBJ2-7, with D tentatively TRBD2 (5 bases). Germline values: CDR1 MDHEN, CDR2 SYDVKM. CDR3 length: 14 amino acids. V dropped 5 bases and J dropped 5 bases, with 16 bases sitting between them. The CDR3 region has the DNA TGTGCCAGCAGTCCGACCCGGAGGCTACACGAGCAGTACTTC. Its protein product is CASSPTRRLHEQYF.

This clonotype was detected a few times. The CDR3 bases are TGTGCCAGCAGTTTACTCGCGGAGGGGAGTGAGCAGTTCTTC. This gives the protein CASSLLAEGSEQFF. The chain recombines TRBV12-3 or TRBV12-4 with TRBJ2-1; D is perhaps TRBD2 (6 bases). Trimming cost V 2 bases and J 9 bases, with 14 bases left between them. The CDR3 loop spans 14 amino acids.

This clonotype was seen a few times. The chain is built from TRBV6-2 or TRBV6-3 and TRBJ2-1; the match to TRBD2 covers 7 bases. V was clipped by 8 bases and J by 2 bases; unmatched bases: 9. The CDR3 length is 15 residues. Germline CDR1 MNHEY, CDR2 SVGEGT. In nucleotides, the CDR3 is TGTGCCAGCCGAATGGCGGGAGTCGCCTACAATGAGCAGTTCTTC. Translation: CASRMAGVAYNEQFF.

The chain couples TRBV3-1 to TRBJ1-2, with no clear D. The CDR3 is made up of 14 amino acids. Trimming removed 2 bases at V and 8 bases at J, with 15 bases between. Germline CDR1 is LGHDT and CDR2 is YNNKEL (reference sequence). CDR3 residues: CASSQFLSRKGYTF. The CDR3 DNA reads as TGTGCCAGCAGCCAATTCCTTTCCAGGAAGGGCTACACCTTC. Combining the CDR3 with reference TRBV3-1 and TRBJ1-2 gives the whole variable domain DTAVSQTPKYLVTQMGNDKSIKCEQNLGHDTMYWYKQDSKKFLKIMFSYNNKELIINETVPNRFSPKSPDKAHLNLHINSLELGDSAVYFCASSQFLSRKGYTFGSGTRLTVV.

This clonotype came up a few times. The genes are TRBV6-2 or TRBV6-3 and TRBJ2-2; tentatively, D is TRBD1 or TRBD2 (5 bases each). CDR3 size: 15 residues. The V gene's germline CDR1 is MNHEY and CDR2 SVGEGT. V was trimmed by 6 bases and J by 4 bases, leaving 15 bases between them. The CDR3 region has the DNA TGTGCCAGCAGAAAGGGACCGGTCGGCACCGGGGAGCTGTTTTTT. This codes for CASRKGPVGTGELFF.

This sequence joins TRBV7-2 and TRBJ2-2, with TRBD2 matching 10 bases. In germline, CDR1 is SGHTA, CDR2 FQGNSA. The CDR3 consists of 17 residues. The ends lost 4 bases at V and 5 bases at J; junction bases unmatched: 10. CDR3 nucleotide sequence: TGTGCCAGCAGCTCCGCCCCCATTAGCGGGGGGACCGGGGAGCTGTTTTTT. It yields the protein CASSSAPISGGTGELFF.

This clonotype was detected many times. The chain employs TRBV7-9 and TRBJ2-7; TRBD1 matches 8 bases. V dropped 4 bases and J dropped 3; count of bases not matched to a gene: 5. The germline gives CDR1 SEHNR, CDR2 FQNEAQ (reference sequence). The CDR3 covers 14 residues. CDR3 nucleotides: TGTGCCAGCAGCTCTCGGACAGGGTACTACGAGCAGTACTTC. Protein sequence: CASSSRTGYYEQYF.

In DNA, the CDR3 is TGTGCCAGCAGCTCTTCACAGGGGAGGCAGCAAGAGACCCAGTACTTC. The encoded protein is CASSSSQGRQQETQYF. The V and J genes are TRBV7-4 and TRBJ2-5, with a weak D call TRBD1 (7 bases). This CDR3 has 16 residues. The V end lost 4 bases, the J end lost 2 bases, and 17 bases lay between the germline ends. Germline assignment: CDR1 SGHVT and CDR2 SQSDAQ.